This T cell receptor (beta chain) was obtained from a study of CD8+CD57+ T cells in acquired aplastic anemia. Per germline, CDR1 SGHVS and CDR2 FNYEAQ. CDR3 length equals 15 residues. In regard to this clonotype: An end of the junction differs from the germline gene, which may be a read error.

The template for TCR beta VDJ and CDR3 sequence profiling was genomic DNA. TCRdb used MiXCR to reprocess the reads, holding one entry per CDR3 protein. In the table there are roughly 200,000 distinct CDR3 sequences, roughly two thirds of which are singletons. Patients picked for sequencing had shown CD8+CD57+ cell expansion detected by flow cytometry. This receptor was taken from a human donor with aplastic anemia. What was sequenced was sorted CD4+, CD8+, or CD8+CD57+ T cells (not recorded which) from PBMCs. The chain carries TRBV7-6 and TRBJ2-1; no clear D. CDR3 sequence: CASTLSEFGYNEQFF. The CDR3 bases are TGTGCCAGCACCTTAAGCGAGTTCGGGTACAATGAGCAGTTCTTC.